This T cell receptor (beta chain) is drawn from a study of blood T cell repertoires in COVID-19. The CDR3 has 18 residues. Trimming removed 0 bases at V and 3 bases at J, with 18 bases between. CDR1 and CDR2 from the germline V gene are MNHNS and SASEGT. The participants were between 18 and 89 years old and came from 24 US areas. Clones were sequenced by immunoSEQ multiplex PCR, and TCRdb holds only the in-frame ones, with some missing. This sample has 100,000 to 150,000 clones; roughly 84% occur once, and the top ten carry around 4.2%. This chain joins TRBV6-1 and TRBJ2-1; D is perhaps TRBD1 (6 bases). The receptor's source is a woman between 25 and 40 years old who had recovered from COVID-19. Specimen: PBMCs or T cells enriched from blood (not recorded which). The CDR3 DNA reads TGTGCCAGCAGTGAAGCGGGCGCGTGGGGGACAAGCTACAATGAGCAGTTCTTC. Translated: CASSEAGAWGTSYNEQFF.